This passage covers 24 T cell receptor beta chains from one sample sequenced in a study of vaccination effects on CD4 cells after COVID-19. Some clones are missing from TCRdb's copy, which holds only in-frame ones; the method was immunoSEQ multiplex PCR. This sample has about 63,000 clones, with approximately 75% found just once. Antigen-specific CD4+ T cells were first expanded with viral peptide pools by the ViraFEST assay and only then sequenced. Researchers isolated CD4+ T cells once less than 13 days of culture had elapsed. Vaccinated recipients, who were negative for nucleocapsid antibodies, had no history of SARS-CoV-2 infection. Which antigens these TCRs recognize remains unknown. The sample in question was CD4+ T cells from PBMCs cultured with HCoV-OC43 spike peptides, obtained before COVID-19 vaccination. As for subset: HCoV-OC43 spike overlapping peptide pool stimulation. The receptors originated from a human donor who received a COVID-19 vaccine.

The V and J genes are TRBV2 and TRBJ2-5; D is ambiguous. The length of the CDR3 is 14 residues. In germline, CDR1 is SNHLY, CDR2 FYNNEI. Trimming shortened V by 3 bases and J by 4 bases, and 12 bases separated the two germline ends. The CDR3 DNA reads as TGTGCCAGCAGTGACGCTCTGGGCGCAGAGACCCAGTACTTC. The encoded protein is CASSDALGAETQYF.

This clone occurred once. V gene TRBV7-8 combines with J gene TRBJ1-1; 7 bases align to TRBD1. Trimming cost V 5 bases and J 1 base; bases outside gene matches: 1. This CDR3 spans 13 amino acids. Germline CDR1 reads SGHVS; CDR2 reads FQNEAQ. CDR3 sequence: CASSPGGNTEAFF. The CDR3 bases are TGTGCCAGCAGCCCAGGGGGGAACACTGAAGCTTTCTTT.

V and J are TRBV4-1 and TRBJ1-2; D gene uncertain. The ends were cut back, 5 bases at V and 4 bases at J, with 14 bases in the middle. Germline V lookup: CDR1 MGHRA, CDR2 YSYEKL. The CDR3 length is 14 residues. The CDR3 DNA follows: TGCGCCAGCAGCACCCAGACGGAATCCTATGGCTACACCTTC. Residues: CASSTQTESYGYTF.

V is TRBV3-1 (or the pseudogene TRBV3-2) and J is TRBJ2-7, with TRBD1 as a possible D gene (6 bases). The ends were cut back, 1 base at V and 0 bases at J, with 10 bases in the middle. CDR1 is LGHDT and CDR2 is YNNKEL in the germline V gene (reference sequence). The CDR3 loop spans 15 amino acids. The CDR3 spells CASSQGSGASYEQYV. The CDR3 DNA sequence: TGTGCCAGCAGCCAAGGATCAGGGGCCTCCTACGAGCAGTACGTC.

CDR3 residues: CASSSRRGQIWTQYF. The CDR3 region has the DNA TGTGCCAGCAGCTCCCGCCGAGGCCAGATATGGACGCAGTATTTT. The chain couples TRBV7-2 to TRBJ2-3; D unclear. CDR3 length equals 15 residues. Looked up from germline, CDR1 is SGHTA and CDR2 is FQGNSA. V was cut by 4 bases and J by 9 bases, with 20 bases left in between.

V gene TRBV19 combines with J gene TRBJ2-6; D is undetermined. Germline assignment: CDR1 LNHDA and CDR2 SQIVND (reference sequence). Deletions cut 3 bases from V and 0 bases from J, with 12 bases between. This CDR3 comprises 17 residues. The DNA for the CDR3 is TGTGCCAGTAGTATTACGGGTCTCGGCTCTGGGGCCAACGTCCTGACTTTC. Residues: CASSITGLGSGANVLTF.

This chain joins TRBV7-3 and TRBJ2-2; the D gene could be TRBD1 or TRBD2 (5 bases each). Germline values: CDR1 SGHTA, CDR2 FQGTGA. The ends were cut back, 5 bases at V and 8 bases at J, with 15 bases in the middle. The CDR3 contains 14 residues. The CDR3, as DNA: TGTGCCAGCAGCCCCCTCGGGGACGTGGGGGAGCTGTTTTTT. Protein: CASSPLGDVGELFF.

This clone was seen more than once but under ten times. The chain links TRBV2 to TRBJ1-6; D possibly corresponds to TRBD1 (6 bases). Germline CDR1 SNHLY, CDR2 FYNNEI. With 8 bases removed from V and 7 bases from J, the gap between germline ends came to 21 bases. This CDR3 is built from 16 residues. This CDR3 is CASEPAGQNSNSPLHF. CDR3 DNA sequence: TGTGCCAGCGAACCCGCGGGACAAAATTCCAATTCACCCCTCCACTTT.

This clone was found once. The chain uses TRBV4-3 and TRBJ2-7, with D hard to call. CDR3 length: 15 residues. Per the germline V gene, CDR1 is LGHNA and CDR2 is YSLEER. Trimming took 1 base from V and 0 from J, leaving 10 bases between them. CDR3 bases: TGCGCCAGCAGCCAAGGTTACCAGCCCTCCTACGAGCAGTACGTC. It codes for CASSQGYQPSYEQYV.

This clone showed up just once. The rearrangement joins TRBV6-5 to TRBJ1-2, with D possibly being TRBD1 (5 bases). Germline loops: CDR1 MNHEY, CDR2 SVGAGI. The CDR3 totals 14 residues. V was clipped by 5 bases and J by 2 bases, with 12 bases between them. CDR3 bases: TGTGCCAGCAGTCCCCCCGGGGGGAACTATGGCTACACCTTC. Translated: CASSPPGGNYGYTF.

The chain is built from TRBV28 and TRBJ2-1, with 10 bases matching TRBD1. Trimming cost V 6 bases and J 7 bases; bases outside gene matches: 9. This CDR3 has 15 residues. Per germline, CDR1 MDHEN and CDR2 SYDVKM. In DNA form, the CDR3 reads TGTGCCAGCAGACCCCCCGGGACAGGGGTGAATGAGCAGTTCTTC. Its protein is CASRPPGTGVNEQFF.

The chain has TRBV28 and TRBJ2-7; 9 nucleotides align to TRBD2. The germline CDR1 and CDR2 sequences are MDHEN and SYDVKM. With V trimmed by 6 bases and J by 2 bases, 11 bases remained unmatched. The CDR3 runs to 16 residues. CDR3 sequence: CASSSSGGSKPYEQYV. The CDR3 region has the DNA TGTGCCAGCAGCTCAAGCGGGGGGTCCAAACCCTACGAGCAGTACGTC.

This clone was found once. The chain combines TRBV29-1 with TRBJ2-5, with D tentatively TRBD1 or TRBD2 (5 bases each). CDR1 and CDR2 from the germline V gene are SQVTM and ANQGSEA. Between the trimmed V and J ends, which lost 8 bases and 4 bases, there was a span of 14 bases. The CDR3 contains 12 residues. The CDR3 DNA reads TGCAGCTCTTCAGTTGGGGGAGAGACCCAGTACTTC. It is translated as CSSSVGGETQYF.

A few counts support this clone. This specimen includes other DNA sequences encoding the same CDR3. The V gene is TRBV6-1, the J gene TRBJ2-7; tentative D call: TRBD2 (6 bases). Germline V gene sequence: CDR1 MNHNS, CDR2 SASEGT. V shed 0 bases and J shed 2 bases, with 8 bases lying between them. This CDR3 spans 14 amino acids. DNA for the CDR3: TGTGCCAGCAGTGAAGCCGGCGGGACCTACGAGCAGTACGTC. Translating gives CASSEAGGTYEQYV.

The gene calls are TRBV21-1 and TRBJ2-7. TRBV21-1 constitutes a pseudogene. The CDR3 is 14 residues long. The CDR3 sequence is CASSPSSDALEQYV. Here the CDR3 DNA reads TGTGCCAGCAGCCCCTCCTCCGACGCGTTAGAGCAGTACGTC.

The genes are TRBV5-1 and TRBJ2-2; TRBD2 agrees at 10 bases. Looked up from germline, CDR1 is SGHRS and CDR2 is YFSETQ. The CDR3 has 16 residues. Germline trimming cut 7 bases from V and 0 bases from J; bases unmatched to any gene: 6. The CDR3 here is CASFPTSGANTGELFF. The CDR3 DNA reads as TGCGCCAGCTTCCCCACTAGCGGGGCGAACACCGGGGAGCTGTTTTTT. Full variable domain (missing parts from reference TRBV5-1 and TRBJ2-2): KAGVTQTPRYLIKTRGQQVTLSCSPISGHRSVSWYQQTPGQGLQFLFEYFSETQRNKGNFPGRFSGRQFSNSRSEMNVSTLELGDSALYLCASFPTSGANTGELFFGEGSRLTVL.

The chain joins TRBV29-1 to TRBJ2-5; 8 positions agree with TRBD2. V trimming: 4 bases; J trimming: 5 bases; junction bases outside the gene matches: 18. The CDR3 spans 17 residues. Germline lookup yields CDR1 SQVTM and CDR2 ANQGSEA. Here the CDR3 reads CSVGRVVGTRLWETQYF. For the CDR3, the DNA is TGCAGCGTTGGAAGAGTCGTCGGGACTAGATTGTGGGAGACCCAGTACTTC.

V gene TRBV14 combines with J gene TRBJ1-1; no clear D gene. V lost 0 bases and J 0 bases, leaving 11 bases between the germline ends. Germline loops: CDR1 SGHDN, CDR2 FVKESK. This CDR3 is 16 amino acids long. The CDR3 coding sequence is TGTGCCAGCAGCCAAGACTTGGGTCAATTGAACACTGAAGCTTTCTTT. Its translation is CASSQDLGQLNTEAFF. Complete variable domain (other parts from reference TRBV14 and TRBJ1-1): EAGVTQFPSHSVIEKGQTVTLRCDPISGHDNLYWYRRVMGKEIKFLLHFVKESKQDESGMPNNRFLAERTGGTYSTLKVQPAELEDSGVYFCASSQDLGQLNTEAFFGQGTRLTVV.

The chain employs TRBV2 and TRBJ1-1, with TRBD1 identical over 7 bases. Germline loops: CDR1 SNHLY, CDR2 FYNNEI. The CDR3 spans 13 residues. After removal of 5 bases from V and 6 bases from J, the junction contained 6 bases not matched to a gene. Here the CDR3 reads CASSSGQVSEAFF. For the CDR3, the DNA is TGTGCCAGCAGTTCAGGACAGGTCTCTGAAGCTTTCTTT.

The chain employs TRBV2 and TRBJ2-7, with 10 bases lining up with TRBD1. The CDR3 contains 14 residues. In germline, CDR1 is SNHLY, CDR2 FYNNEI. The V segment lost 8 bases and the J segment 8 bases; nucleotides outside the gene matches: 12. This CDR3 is CASAGQGTGAKQYV. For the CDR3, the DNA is TGTGCCAGCGCGGGACAGGGGACCGGGGCAAAGCAGTACGTC.

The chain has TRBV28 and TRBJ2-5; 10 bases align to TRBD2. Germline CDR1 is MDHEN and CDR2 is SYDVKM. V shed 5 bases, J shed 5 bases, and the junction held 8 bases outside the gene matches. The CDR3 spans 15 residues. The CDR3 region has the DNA TGTGCCAGCAGTCTGTCAGCGGGGGGGCTGGAGACCCAGTACTTC. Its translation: CASSLSAGGLETQYF.

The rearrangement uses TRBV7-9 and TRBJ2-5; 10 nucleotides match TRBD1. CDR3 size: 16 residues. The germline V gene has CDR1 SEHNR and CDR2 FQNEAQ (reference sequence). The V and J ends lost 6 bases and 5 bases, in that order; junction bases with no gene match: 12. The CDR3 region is CASSAGTGVSQETQYF. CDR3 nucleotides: TGTGCCAGCAGTGCCGGGACAGGGGTCTCTCAGGAGACCCAGTACTTC.

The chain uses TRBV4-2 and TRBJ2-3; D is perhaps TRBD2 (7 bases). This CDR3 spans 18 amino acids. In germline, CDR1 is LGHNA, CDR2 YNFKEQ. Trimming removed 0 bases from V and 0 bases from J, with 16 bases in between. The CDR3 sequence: CASSQDTRGAISTDTQYF. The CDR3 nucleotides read TGTGCCAGCAGCCAAGATACCCGGGGGGCCATCAGCACAGATACGCAGTATTTT.

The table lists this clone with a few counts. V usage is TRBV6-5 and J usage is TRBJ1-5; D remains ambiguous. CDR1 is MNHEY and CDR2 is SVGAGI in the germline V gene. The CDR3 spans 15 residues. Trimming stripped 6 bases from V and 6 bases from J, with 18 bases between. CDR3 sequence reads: CASSLLAEAGQPQHF. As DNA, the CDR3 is TGTGCCAGCAGCCTCTTGGCGGAGGCCGGTCAGCCCCAGCATTTT.